Listed here is a single T cell receptor beta chain. The antigen it recognizes is unknown. One base away there is no much larger clone; base qualities are not given. This record belongs to a study of blood T cell repertoires in COVID-19 (TCRdb year 2020). Concerning the study at large: Collaborator samples came from the United States, Italy and Spain and covered acute and convalescent phases of COVID-19. Nearly every sample came with metadata listing a de-identified subject ID, COVID-19 status, age in years and sex. The repertoires were released in a freely available public database meant as a resource for research on the immune response to SARS-CoV-2. The dataset comprised deeply sampled blood TCRbeta repertoires from subjects exposed to, actively infected with, or recovered from COVID-19. The samples were drawn from the first 160 participants of the ongoing ImmuneRACE study and from more than 1,000 subjects provided by 6 global collaborators. The prospective study material was composed of cDNA or gDNA derived from T cells, B-cell-depleted T cells, or PBMCs. Where available, HLA class I and class II types were obtained from metadata supplied by the sample provider rather than from assay-based typing. What the study reported, not specific to this receptor: Clinical and demographic metadata were provided uncurated, with the amount varying by source and participant.

At the junction V is shortened by 1 base and J by 4 bases, with 7 bases in between. The CDR3 sequence holds 13 residues, the cysteine and phenylalanine included. This entry keeps only the CDR3 DNA: 39 bases, framed from base 1. As encoded in the germline V gene, CDR1 is SGHDN while CDR2 is FVKESK. Participants in the prospective study were enrolled through a virtual design, were aged 18 to 89 years, and lived in about 25 United States geographic areas. Cohort assignment in the prospective study relied on participant-reported clinical history from a screening survey and a study questionnaire. Recovered participants in ImmuneRACE Cohort 3 were defined by two consecutive negative NP/OP PCR tests, clearance by a healthcare professional, or resolution of symptoms. In the prospective study, mobile phlebotomists collected whole blood, serum and a nasopharyngeal or oropharyngeal swab from each participant. Participants in the prospective study had the option to provide additional blood draws and questionnaires over an approximately 2-month period. Before DNA extraction, prospective study blood samples were shipped either frozen or at room temperature.

The immunoSEQ Assay, a bias-controlled multiplex PCR, was used to amplify TCRbeta CDR3 regions from genomic DNA. The original methods were these. Within the assay, amplification of reference gene primers was used to estimate how many nucleated cells each sample contained. Sequence reads were collapsed and filtered to measure the absolute abundance of every unique TCRbeta CDR3 rearrangement. For each sample, productive Simpson clonality was calculated as the square root of Simpson's diversity index over productive rearrangements. TCRdb's version of the immuneACCESS table is confined to in-frame rearrangements and falls short of the full clone set. An unresolved V gene accounts for under half of the shortfall where checked; the remainder is of unknown origin. Clone size and the V and J calls come from that table; the DNA yielded D and trimming. This sample gives some 350,000 clones in total; 80% to 90% of them show up just once. The ten largest clones take up about 5% of the sample.

The chain couples TRBV14 to TRBJ1-2, with no reliable assignment of the D segment. The sequence was obtained from a man aged 25-40 years who had recovered from COVID-19. The material sequenced was PBMCs or T cells enriched from blood (not recorded which). Here the CDR3 is given as CASSQAPSYGYTF. At the DNA level, the sequence is TGTGCCAGCAGCCAAGCCCCCAGCTATGGCTACACCTTC.